This entry describes one T cell receptor beta chain. Its antigen is undetermined. Germline values: CDR1 LNHDA, CDR2 SQIVND (reference sequence). V lost 6 bases and J lost 5, with 13 bases in between. This CDR3 region has 13 residues. The sample is drawn from a study of cytomegalovirus exposure and HLA in healthy donors. Notes on the study in general: It was assumed in the presence/absence analyses that sequencing depth was roughly uniform across donors. Fewer N-insertions than the approximately 610-donor mean were reportedly shown by an Asian-associated ancestry cluster in a later analysis.

Healthy people donating bone marrow made up the donors. Researchers ran the PCR with 60 Vbeta and 13 Jbeta primers. Using immunoSEQ multiplex PCR, the repertoire was profiled, and TCRdb retains in-frame clones only, with some absent. The sample yields around 150,000 clones, roughly 80% seen once. Material for sequencing was PBMCs. The rearrangement links TRBV19 to TRBJ1-1, with a weak D call TRBD1 (5 bases). This clonotype was obtained from a woman in her forties in good health and CMV-seropositive. The CDR3 region is CASSLKGVTEAFF. CDR3 coding DNA: TGTGCCAGTAGCCTTAAAGGGGTAACTGAAGCTTTCTTT.